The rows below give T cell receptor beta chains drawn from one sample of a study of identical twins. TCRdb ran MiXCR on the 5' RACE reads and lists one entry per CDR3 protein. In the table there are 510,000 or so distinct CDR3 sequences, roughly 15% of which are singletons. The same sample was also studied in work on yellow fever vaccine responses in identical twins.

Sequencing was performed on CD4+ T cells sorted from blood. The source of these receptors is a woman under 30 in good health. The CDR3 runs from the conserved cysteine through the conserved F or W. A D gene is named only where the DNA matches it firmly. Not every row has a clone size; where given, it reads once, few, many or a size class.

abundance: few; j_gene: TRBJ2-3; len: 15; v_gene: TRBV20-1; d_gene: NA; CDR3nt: TGCAGTGCTATCTCGGACCCTTCTAGCACAGATACGCAGTATTTT; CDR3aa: CSAISDPSSTDTQYF
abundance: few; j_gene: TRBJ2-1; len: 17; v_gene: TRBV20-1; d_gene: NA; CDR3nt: TGCAGTGCTAGAGATACGGGGACTCAAAGCCTCTACAATGAGCAGTTCTTC; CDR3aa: CSARDTGTQSLYNEQFF
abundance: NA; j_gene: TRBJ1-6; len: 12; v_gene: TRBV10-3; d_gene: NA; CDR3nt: TGTGCCATCAGTGGCGAAAATTCACCCCTCCACTTT; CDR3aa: CAISGENSPLHF
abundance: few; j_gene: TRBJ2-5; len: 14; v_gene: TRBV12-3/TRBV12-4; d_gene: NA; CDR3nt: TGTGCCAGCAGTTTTAGGTGGGCCAAAGAGACCCAGTACTTC; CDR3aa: CASSFRWAKETQYF
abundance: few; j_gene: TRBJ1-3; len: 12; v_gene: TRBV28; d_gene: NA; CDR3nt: TGTGCCAGCAGTACCCCGGGAAACACCATATATTTT; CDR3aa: CASSTPGNTIYF
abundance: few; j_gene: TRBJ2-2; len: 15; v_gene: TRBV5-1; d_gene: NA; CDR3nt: TGCGCCAGCAGCTTCGGGAACACGAACACCGGGGAGCTGTTTTTT; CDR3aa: CASSFGNTNTGELFF
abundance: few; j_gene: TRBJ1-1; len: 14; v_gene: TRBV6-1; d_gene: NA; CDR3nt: TGTGCCAGCAGTGAAGTCGGGGGAAACACTGAAGCTTTCTTT; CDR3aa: CASSEVGGNTEAFF
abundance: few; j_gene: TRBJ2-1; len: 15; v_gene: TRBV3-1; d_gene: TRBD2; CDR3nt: TGTGCCAGCAGGGATCCGGGACTAGCGGACAATGAGCAGTTCTTC; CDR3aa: CASRDPGLADNEQFF
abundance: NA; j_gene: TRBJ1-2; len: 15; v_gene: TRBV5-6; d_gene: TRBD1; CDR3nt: TGTGCCAGCAGGCCCCTGGCAGGGGGCGGTTATGGCTACACCTTC; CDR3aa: CASRPLAGGGYGYTF
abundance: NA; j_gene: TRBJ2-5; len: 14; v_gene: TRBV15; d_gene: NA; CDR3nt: TGTGCCACCAGCAGAGATCGGGCTCAAGGGGCCCAGTACTTC; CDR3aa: CATSRDRAQGAQYF
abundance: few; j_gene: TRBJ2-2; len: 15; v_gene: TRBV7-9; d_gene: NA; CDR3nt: TGTGCCAGCACCCCCCCGGGCACCAACACCGGGGAGCTGTTTTTT; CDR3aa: CASTPPGTNTGELFF